This TCR beta chain was captured by sequencing in a study of cytomegalovirus exposure and HLA in healthy donors. The PCR employed 60 Vbeta primers together with 13 Jbeta primers. Sequenced by immunoSEQ multiplex PCR; TCRdb stores in-frame clones only, minus some. There are 170,000 or so clones in the sample; 75% to 85% occur only once, and 2% to 2.5% lies in the top ten. V dropped 4 bases and J dropped 0 bases, with 13 bases sitting between them. The CDR3 extends over 15 amino acids. Germline CDR1 is SNHLY and CDR2 is FYNNEI. The TCR was taken from a woman aged 25 to 45 in good health and CMV-seronegative. Sequenced input: PBMCs. V and J are TRBV2 and TRBJ2-7; tentative D call: TRBD1 (5 bases). The CDR3 sequence is CASSVPTASSYEQYF. CDR3 in DNA: TGTGCCAGCAGTGTCCCGACAGCAAGCTCCTACGAGCAGTACTTC. Based on the CDR3 plus reference TRBV2 and TRBJ2-7, the full variable domain is EPEVTQTPSHQVTQMGQEVILRCVPISNHLYFYWYRQILGQKVEFLVSFYNNEISEKSEIFDDQFSVERPDGSNFTLKIRSTKLEDSAMYFCASSVPTASSYEQYFGPGTRLTVT.